The T cell receptor beta chain described here comes from a study of glioma-infiltrating T cells. Overall study findings and caveats: CDR3 overlap between tissue and blood was very small.

The iRepertoire nested amplicon-rescue multiplex PCR amplified TCR alpha and beta CDR3s from RNA. Each CDR3 protein is one row after TCRdb ran MiXCR on the multiplex PCR reads. The sample lists thousands of distinct CDR3 sequences; more than 25% were seen once. This clonotype is medium-sized in the sample. Its antigen is still unknown. Per germline, CDR1 MDHEN and CDR2 SYDVKM. The CDR3 contains 14 residues. Trimming left V 3 bases short and J 2 bases short, with 10 bases between. The J gene is TRBJ1-2, the V gene TRBV28; D possibly corresponds to TRBD1 (5 bases). Sequencing was done on a sample of glioma tissue, nonneoplastic brain tissue, or PBMCs (not recorded which). This receptor was obtained from a human donor with low-grade glioma or glioblastoma, undergoing nonglioma brain surgery, or in good health (not recorded which). The CDR3 DNA reads as TGTGCCAGCAGTTTCCAGGGAGGAAACTATGGCTACACCTTC. Encoded protein: CASSFQGGNYGYTF.